These 25 T cell receptor beta chains share one sample of origin, sequenced in a study of naive and memory T cell subsets. An equimolar mix of two oligonucleotides served as the beta constant-region primer for TRBC1 and TRBC2. TCRdb passed the UMI-ligation and nested PCR reads through MiXCR, listing each CDR3 protein once. Seen here are 140,000 to 150,000 distinct CDR3 sequences, over 15% observed once, and the top ten hold roughly 0.14%. The sample consisted of naive CD4+ T cells from blood. The source of these receptors is a human donor in good health.

V gene TRBV7-2 combines with J gene TRBJ2-1; D not certain. Germline V gene lookup returns CDR1 SGHTA and CDR2 FQGNSA. The length of the CDR3 is 14 residues. V shed 0 bases and J shed 10 bases, with 13 bases lying between them. Here the CDR3 reads CASSLAQISGEQFF. CDR3 in DNA: TGTGCCAGCAGCTTAGCGCAAATCTCTGGAGAGCAGTTCTTC.

V and J are TRBV6-2 or TRBV6-3 and TRBJ2-2, with TRBD1 identical over 8 bases. The junction had 13 bases not matched to a gene; V was cut back by 7 bases and J by 3 bases. Germline lookup yields CDR1 MNHEY and CDR2 SVGEGT. The CDR3 is 17 residues long. CDR3 region: CASIHDRGSCYTGELFF. The CDR3 coding sequence is TGTGCCAGCATACACGACAGGGGCTCTTGTTACACCGGGGAGCTGTTTTTT.

This clonotype has just a few counts. The chain uses TRBV5-1 and TRBJ1-5, with D hard to call. V lost 0 bases to trimming and J lost 0 bases, with 10 bases between them. CDR3 length equals 16 residues. Germline V gene sequence: CDR1 SGHRS, CDR2 YFSETQ. The CDR3 nucleotides are TGCGCCAGCAGCTTGGCCCCAGGAGCTAGCAATCAGCCCCAGCATTTT. It yields the protein CASSLAPGASNQPQHF.

The rearrangement uses TRBV3-1 and TRBJ2-1; D gene ambiguous. The CDR3 covers 14 residues. Germline V gene lookup returns CDR1 LGHDT and CDR2 YNNKEL (reference sequence). The V end lost 1 base, the J end lost 6 bases, and 10 bases lay between the germline ends. CDR3: CASSQVFKPNEQFF. The CDR3 DNA is TGTGCCAGCAGCCAAGTGTTTAAACCCAATGAGCAGTTCTTC.

This clonotype was counted ten times or more. This rearrangement joins TRBV12-3 or TRBV12-4 to TRBJ1-1; maybe TRBD1 (5 bases). CDR3 length equals 14 residues. The V gene lost 3 bases and the J gene lost 4 bases, with 12 bases spanning the gap. This CDR3 is CASSLGRLATEAFF. CDR3 DNA sequence: TGTGCCAGCAGTTTGGGGCGCCTAGCCACTGAAGCTTTCTTT.

The rearrangement links TRBV6-2 or TRBV6-3 to TRBJ1-5; 7 nucleotides line up with TRBD1. The CDR3 loop spans 14 amino acids. Germline CDR1 is MNHEY and CDR2 is SVGEGT. The J segment lost 4 bases and the V segment lost 9 bases, leaving 9 bases of the junction unmatched. CDR3 in amino acids: CARIKGAKNQPQHF. The CDR3 DNA reads TGTGCCAGGATTAAGGGGGCAAAAAATCAGCCCCAGCATTTT.

The chain combines TRBV6-5 with TRBJ2-3; TRBD2 might be the D (6 bases). The CDR3 contains 15 residues. V was shortened by 0 bases and J by 0 bases, with 7 bases between the two germline ends. The germline V gene encodes CDR1 MNHEY and CDR2 SVGAGI. CDR3 sequence: CASSYSGRSTDTQYF. The CDR3, as DNA: TGTGCCAGCAGTTACTCCGGGAGAAGCACAGATACGCAGTATTTT.

This clonotype was observed once. J is TRBJ2-1 and V is TRBV18; either TRBD1 or TRBD2 may fit D (5 bases each). This CDR3 is 14 amino acids long. V shed 1 base and J shed 9 bases, with 13 bases lying between them. Germline V gene sequence: CDR1 KGHSH, CDR2 LQKENI. CDR3 bases: TGTGCCAGCTCACCACGGGACGGCCTTGGTGAGCAGTTCTTC. Translation: CASSPRDGLGEQFF.

This clonotype has a handful of counts. J is TRBJ1-4 and V is TRBV2, with TRBD1 as a possible D gene (6 bases). CDR1 is SNHLY and CDR2 is FYNNEI in the germline V gene. The CDR3 length is 17 residues. With 0 bases removed from V and 5 bases from J, the gap between germline ends came to 16 bases. The CDR3 loop reads CASSEAFRRDKNEKLFF. The DNA for the CDR3 is TGTGCCAGCAGTGAAGCGTTTCGACGGGACAAAAATGAAAAACTGTTTTTT. Based on the CDR3 plus reference TRBV2 and TRBJ1-4, the full variable domain is EPEVTQTPSHQVTQMGQEVILRCVPISNHLYFYWYRQILGQKVEFLVSFYNNEISEKSEIFDDQFSVERPDGSNFTLKIRSTKLEDSAMYFCASSEAFRRDKNEKLFFGSGTQLSVL.

The chain employs TRBV7-9 and TRBJ1-6, with D tentatively TRBD1 (5 bases). Per the germline V gene, CDR1 is SEHNR and CDR2 is FQNEAQ (reference sequence). This CDR3 comprises 14 residues. Trimming took off 3 bases at V and 5 bases at J, with 8 bases between the two ends. CDR3 protein: CASSFQGDNSPLHF. DNA for the CDR3: TGTGCCAGCAGCTTCCAGGGAGATAATTCACCCCTCCACTTT.

This clonotype was found a few times. The rearrangement uses TRBV7-8 and TRBJ2-1; 8 bases align to TRBD2. V shed 1 base, J shed 6 bases, and the junction held 5 bases outside the gene matches. This CDR3 is built from 15 residues. Germline loops: CDR1 SGHVS, CDR2 FQNEAQ. CDR3 sequence: CASSLEIGTSNEQFF. CDR3 DNA: TGTGCCAGCAGCTTAGAGATAGGGACTAGCAATGAGCAGTTCTTC. Together with reference TRBV7-8 and TRBJ2-1, the CDR3 gives the full variable domain: GAGVSQSPRYKVAKRGQDVALRCDPISGHVSLFWYQQALGQGPEFLTYFQNEAQLDKSGLPSDRFFAERPEGSVSTLKIQRTQQEDSAVYLCASSLEIGTSNEQFFGPGTRLTVL.

This clonotype turned up a few times. The J gene is TRBJ1-4, the V gene TRBV5-5; D is unclear. Trimming cost V 0 bases and J 3 bases, with 6 bases left between them. From germline, CDR1 is SGHKS and CDR2 YYEKEE (reference sequence). The CDR3 has 14 residues. The CDR3 DNA sequence: TGTGCCAGCAGCTTGGGCCGGCCTAATGAAAAACTGTTTTTT. Protein: CASSLGRPNEKLFF.

The J gene is TRBJ2-1, the V gene TRBV3-1; D is undetermined. The V and J ends lost 2 bases and 6 bases respectively, with 8 bases between them. The germline V gene has CDR1 LGHDT and CDR2 YNNKEL (reference sequence). There are 13 residues in the CDR3. The DNA of the CDR3 is TGTGCCAGCAGCCAACCCCAAGCCAATGAGCAGTTCTTC. Residues: CASSQPQANEQFF.

This chain joins TRBV5-4 and TRBJ2-3; D uncertain. The germline CDR1 and CDR2 sequences are SGHNT and YYREEE (reference sequence). The V and J ends lost 0 bases and 0 bases respectively, with 11 bases between them. This CDR3 spans 16 amino acids. The CDR3 nucleotides are TGTGCCAGCAGCTTGGTCCAGCTGCCAAGCACAGATACGCAGTATTTT. Protein product: CASSLVQLPSTDTQYF.

This clonotype was observed a few times. The rearrangement joins TRBV30 to TRBJ2-5; maybe TRBD2 (5 bases). The ends were cut back, 3 bases at V and 1 base at J, with 9 bases in the middle. The CDR3 extends over 13 amino acids. From germline, CDR1 is GTSNPN and CDR2 SVGIG (reference sequence). The CDR3 sequence is CAWSRLFQETQYF. CDR3 coding DNA: TGTGCCTGGAGCAGACTATTCCAAGAGACCCAGTACTTC.

This clonotype was picked up many times. The chain uses TRBV28 and TRBJ1-6; TRBD1 is a possible D gene (5 bases). The CDR3 runs 15 residues. The germline V gene has CDR1 MDHEN and CDR2 SYDVKM. V lost 6 bases and J lost 7, with 16 bases in between. The CDR3 loop is CASRSPGRINSPLHF. CDR3 nucleotides: TGTGCCAGCAGGTCTCCGGGACGGATAAATTCACCCCTCCACTTT.

This clonotype came up many times. The chain joins TRBV12-3 or TRBV12-4 to TRBJ2-3, with D perhaps matching TRBD2 (6 bases). The CDR3 consists of 14 residues. The V end was cut by 3 bases, the J end by 2 bases, with 9 bases between. CDR3 sequence: CASSLRETTDTQYF. CDR3 sequence (DNA): TGTGCCAGCAGTTTGCGGGAAACCACAGATACGCAGTATTTT.

Turning to this clonotype: A read error may produce the germline difference seen at one junction end. The CDR3 bases are TGCAGTGCTAGCCTACAGACTAGCGGACGCACAGCTACGCAGTATTTT. As protein: CSASLQTSGRTATQYF. The V call is TRBV20-1, the J call TRBJ2-3, with 9 bases matching TRBD2. The germline gives CDR1 DFQATT, CDR2 SNEGSKA (reference sequence). This CDR3 is built from 16 residues.

This sequence joins TRBV12-3 or TRBV12-4 and TRBJ2-7; TRBD1 matches at 9 bases. The CDR3 is made up of 15 amino acids. The trim removed 9 bases at V and 5 bases at J, leaving 14 bases unmatched. The CDR3 is CARVRQGEVIDEQYF. The CDR3, as DNA: TGTGCCAGAGTCCGACAGGGGGAGGTGATCGACGAGCAGTACTTC.

The chain couples TRBV5-1 to TRBJ1-1, with no clear D. V was pared by 4 bases and J by 4 bases, with 11 bases between. The CDR3 consists of 13 residues. Germline assignment: CDR1 SGHRS and CDR2 YFSETQ. The CDR3 spells CASSTNPGTEAFF. For the CDR3, the DNA is TGCGCCAGCAGCACTAATCCGGGCACTGAAGCTTTCTTT.

The sample holds a few counts of this clonotype. The chain couples TRBV20-1 to TRBJ2-1, with a tentative D call TRBD2 (6 bases). V lost 0 bases to trimming and J lost 9 bases, with 18 bases between them. Germline CDR1 reads DFQATT; CDR2 reads SNEGSKA (reference sequence). CDR3 size: 15 residues. The CDR3 loop reads CSARDRTKVTGEQFF. DNA of the CDR3: TGCAGTGCTAGAGATAGGACTAAAGTTACGGGTGAGCAGTTCTTC.

There are many counts of this clonotype. This rearrangement joins TRBV23-1 to TRBJ2-2; TRBD2 agrees at 7 bases. TRBV23-1 has ORF status, its function being uncertain. J was trimmed by 4 bases and V by 4 bases; bases with no gene match: 9. The CDR3 is made up of 16 amino acids. The CDR3: CASSPRTRRFTGELFF. DNA of the CDR3: TGCGCCAGCAGTCCCCGGACTAGAAGGTTCACCGGGGAGCTGTTTTTT.

The chain joins TRBV28 to TRBJ2-7, with 8 bases fitting TRBD2. V was clipped by 3 bases and J by 5 bases; unmatched bases: 6. Per the germline V gene, CDR1 is MDHEN and CDR2 is SYDVKM. The CDR3 spans 14 residues. CDR3 DNA sequence: TGTGCCAGCAGTTTGGTTCGGGGGGGCCACGAGCAGTACTTC. This gives the protein CASSLVRGGHEQYF.

There are a few counts of this clonotype. The rearrangement joins TRBV2 to TRBJ2-2; 10 positions match TRBD1. Germline loops: CDR1 SNHLY, CDR2 FYNNEI. V was clipped by 4 bases and J by 5 bases; unmatched bases: 4. This CDR3 has 15 amino acids. CDR3 DNA: TGTGCCAGCAGTGTACGACAGGGGGCAACCGGGGAGCTGTTTTTT. Translating gives CASSVRQGATGELFF.

The rearrangement joins TRBV28 to TRBJ2-3; 8 bases match TRBD2. The CDR3 is 20 residues long. Germline-derived CDR1 and CDR2 are MDHEN and SYDVKM. The J segment lost 0 bases and the V segment lost 0 bases, leaving 14 bases of the junction unmatched. The CDR3 DNA is TGTGCCAGCAGTTTATGGGGGGGGGTCACTAGCGGCCCAAGCACAGATACGCAGTATTTT. It translates to CASSLWGGVTSGPSTDTQYF.